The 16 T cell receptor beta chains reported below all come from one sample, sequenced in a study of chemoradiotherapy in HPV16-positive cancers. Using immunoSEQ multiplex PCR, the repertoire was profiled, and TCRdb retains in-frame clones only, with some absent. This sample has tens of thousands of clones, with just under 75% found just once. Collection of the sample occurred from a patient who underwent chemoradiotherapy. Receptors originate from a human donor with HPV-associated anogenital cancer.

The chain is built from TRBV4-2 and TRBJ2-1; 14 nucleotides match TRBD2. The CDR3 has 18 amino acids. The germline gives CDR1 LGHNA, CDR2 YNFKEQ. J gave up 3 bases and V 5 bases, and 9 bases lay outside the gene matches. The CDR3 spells CASSKGLAGAFVYNEQFF. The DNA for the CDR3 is TGTGCCAGCAGCAAGGGACTAGCGGGGGCTTTTGTCTACAATGAGCAGTTCTTC.

CDR3 in amino acids: CASSLYLREAGTQYF. For the CDR3, the DNA is TGCGCCAGCAGCTTGTATCTTCGGGAGGCCGGGACCCAGTACTTC. The rearrangement uses TRBV5-1 and TRBJ2-5; the match to TRBD2 covers 7 bases. The V and J ends lost 1 base and 7 bases, in that order; junction bases with no gene match: 10. The CDR3 extends over 15 amino acids. Germline CDR1 is SGHRS and CDR2 is YFSETQ.

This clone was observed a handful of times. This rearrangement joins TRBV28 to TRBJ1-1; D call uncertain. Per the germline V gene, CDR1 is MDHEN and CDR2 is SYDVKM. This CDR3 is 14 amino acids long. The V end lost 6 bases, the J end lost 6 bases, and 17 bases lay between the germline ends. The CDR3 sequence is CASRGTGNYAEAFF. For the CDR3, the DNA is TGTGCCAGCAGGGGAACGGGGAATTACGCTGAAGCTTTCTTT. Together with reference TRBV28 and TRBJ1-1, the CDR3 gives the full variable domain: DVKVTQSSRYLVKRTGEKVFLECVQDMDHENMFWYRQDPGLGLRLIYFSYDVKMKEKGDIPEGYSVSREKKERFSLILESASTNQTSMYLCASRGTGNYAEAFFGQGTRLTVV.

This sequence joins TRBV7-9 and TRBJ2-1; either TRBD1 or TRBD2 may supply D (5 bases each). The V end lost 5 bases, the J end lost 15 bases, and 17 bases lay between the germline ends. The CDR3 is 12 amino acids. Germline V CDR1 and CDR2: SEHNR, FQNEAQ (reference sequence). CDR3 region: CASSPGTAGTFF. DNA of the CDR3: TGTGCCAGCAGCCCCGGGACCGCAGGGACGTTCTTC. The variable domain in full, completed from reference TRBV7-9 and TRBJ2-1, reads DTGVSQNPRHKITKRGQNVTFRCDPISEHNRLYWYRQTLGQGPEFLTYFQNEAQLEKSRLLSDRFSAERPKGSFSTLEIQRTEQGDSAMYLCASSPGTAGTFFGPGTRLTVL.

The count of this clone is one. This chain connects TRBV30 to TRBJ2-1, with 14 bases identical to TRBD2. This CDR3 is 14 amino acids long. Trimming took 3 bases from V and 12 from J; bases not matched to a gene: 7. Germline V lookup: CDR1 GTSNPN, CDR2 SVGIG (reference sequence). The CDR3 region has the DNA TGTGCCTGGAGATTCCCCGGGACTAGCGGGAGGCAGTTCTTC. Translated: CAWRFPGTSGRQFF.

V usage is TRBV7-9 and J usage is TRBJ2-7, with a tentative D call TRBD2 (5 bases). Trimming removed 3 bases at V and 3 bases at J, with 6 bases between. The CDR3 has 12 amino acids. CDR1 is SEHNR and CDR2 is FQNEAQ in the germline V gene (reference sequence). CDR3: CASSFAGYEQYF. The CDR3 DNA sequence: TGTGCCAGCAGCTTTGCGGGCTACGAGCAGTACTTC. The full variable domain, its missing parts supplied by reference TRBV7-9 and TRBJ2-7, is DTGVSQNPRHKITKRGQNVTFRCDPISEHNRLYWYRQTLGQGPEFLTYFQNEAQLEKSRLLSDRFSAERPKGSFSTLEIQRTEQGDSAMYLCASSFAGYEQYFGPGTRLTVT.

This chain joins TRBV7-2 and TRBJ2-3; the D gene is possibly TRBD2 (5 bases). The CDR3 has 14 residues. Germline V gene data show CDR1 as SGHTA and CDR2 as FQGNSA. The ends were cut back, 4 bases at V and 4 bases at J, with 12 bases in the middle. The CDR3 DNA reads TGTGCCAGCAGCTCGGGGAGTGAGGCAGATACGCAGTATTTT. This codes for CASSSGSEADTQYF.

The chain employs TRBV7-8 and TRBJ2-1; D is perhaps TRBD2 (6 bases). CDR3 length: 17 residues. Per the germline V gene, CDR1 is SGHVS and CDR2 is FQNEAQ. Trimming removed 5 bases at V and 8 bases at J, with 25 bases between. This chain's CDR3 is CASSPGYRGRKFDEQFF. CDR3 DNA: TGTGCCAGCAGCCCCGGATACCGGGGGAGAAAATTCGATGAGCAGTTCTTC.

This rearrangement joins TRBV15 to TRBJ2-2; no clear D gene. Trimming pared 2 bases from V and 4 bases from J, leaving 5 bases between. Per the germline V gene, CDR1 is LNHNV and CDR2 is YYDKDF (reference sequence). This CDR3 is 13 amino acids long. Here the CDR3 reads CATSRRGTGELFF. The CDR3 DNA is TGTGCCACCAGCAGAAGAGGCACCGGGGAGCTGTTTTTT.

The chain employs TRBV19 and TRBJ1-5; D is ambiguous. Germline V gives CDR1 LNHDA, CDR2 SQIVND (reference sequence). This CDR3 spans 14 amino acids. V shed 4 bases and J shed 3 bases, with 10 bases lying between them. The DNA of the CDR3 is TGTGCCAGTAGTAAGATAGGGTACAATCAGCCCCAGCATTTT. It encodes CASSKIGYNQPQHF.

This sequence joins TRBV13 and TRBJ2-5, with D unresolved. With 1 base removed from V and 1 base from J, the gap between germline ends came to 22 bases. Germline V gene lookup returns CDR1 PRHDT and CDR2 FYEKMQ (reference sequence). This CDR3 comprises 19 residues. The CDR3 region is CASSLVAASWTRAQETQYF. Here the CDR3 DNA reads TGTGCCAGCAGCTTAGTGGCGGCCTCGTGGACCCGGGCCCAAGAGACCCAGTACTTC.

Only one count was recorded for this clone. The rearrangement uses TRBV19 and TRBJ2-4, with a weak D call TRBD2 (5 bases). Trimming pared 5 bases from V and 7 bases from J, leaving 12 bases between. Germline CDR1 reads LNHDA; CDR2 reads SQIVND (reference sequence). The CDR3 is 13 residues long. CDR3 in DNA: TGTGCCAGTAGTGCCGACGGCGGGAACATTCAGTACTTC. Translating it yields CASSADGGNIQYF.

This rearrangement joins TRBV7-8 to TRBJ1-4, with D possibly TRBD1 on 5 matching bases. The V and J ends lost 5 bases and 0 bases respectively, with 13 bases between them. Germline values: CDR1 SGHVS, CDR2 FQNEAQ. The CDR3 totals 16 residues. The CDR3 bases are TGTGCCAGCAGCGTGGGACGGATCTCAACTAATGAAAAACTGTTTTTT. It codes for CASSVGRISTNEKLFF.

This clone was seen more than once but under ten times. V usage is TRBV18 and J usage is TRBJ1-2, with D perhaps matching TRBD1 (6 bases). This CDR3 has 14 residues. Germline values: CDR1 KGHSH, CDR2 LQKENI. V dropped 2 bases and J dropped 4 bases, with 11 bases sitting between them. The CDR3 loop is CASSPVGQIYGYTF. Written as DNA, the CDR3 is TGTGCCAGCTCACCAGTTGGACAGATCTATGGCTACACCTTC. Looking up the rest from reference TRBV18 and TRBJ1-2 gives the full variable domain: NAGVMQNPRHLVRRRGQEARLRCSPMKGHSHVYWYRQLPEEGLKFMVYLQKENIIDESGMPKERFSAEFPKEGPSILRIQQVVRGDSAAYFCASSPVGQIYGYTFGSGTRLTVV.

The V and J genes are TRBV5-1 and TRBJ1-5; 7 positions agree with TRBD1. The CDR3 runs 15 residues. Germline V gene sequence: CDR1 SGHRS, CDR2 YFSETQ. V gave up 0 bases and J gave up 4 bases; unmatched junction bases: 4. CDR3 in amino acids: CASSLGDSLNQPQHF. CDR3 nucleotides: TGCGCCAGCAGCTTGGGGGACAGCCTTAATCAGCCCCAGCATTTT.

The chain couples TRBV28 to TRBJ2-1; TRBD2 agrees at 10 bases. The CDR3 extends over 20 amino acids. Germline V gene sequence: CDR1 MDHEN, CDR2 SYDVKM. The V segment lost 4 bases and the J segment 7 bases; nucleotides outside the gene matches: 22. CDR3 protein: CASSSPAVASGSSLLNEQFF. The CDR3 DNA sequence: TGTGCCAGCAGTTCCCCAGCAGTGGCTAGCGGGAGTAGTTTATTAAATGAGCAGTTCTTC.